The 17 T cell receptor beta chains listed next were all sequenced from one sample in a study of sequential checkpoint blockade in melanoma. Stated treatment: randomized to nivolumab then ipilimumab (arm A) or the reverse (arm B). TCRdb's table, derived via immunoSEQ multiplex PCR, lists solely in-frame clones and lacks some. The table includes 15,000 to 20,000 clones, approximately 72% detected once. The sequencing here drew on CD8+ T cells sorted from blood (inferred from file names), taken from a patient given nivolumab and ipilimumab in sequence. Receptor source: a human donor with melanoma.

The gene calls are TRBV19 and TRBJ1-1, with D possibly matching TRBD1 (5 bases). Germline CDR1 and CDR2: LNHDA and SQIVND (reference sequence). V gave up 3 bases and J gave up 1 base, with 6 bases separating them. There are 13 residues in the CDR3. The CDR3: CASSIRANTEAFF. The CDR3, as DNA: TGTGCCAGTAGTATCAGGGCGAACACTGAAGCTTTCTTT.

The J gene is TRBJ2-1, the V gene TRBV18; D unresolved. V lost 3 bases and J 10 bases, leaving 16 bases between the germline ends. There are 14 residues in the CDR3. The germline V gene has CDR1 KGHSH and CDR2 LQKENI. The CDR3 nucleotides are TGTGCCAGCTCACCGGGCCAGTCGGATGTGGAGCAGTTCTTC. Translated, it gives CASSPGQSDVEQFF.

The table lists this clone with a few counts. The rearrangement uses TRBV15 and TRBJ2-3; D gene uncertain. This CDR3 region has 13 residues. V was cut by 4 bases and J by 0 bases, with 5 bases left in between. Germline CDR1 reads LNHNV; CDR2 reads YYDKDF (reference sequence). The CDR3 DNA reads as TGTGCCACCAGCACTACTAGCACAGATACGCAGTATTTT. The encoded protein is CATSTTSTDTQYF.

V is TRBV6-5 and J is TRBJ2-7; D may be TRBD1 (6 bases). V was pared by 6 bases and J by 1 base, with 16 bases between. Germline CDR1 reads MNHEY; CDR2 reads SVGAGI. CDR3 length: 15 amino acids. The CDR3: CASSPVTGYSYEQYF. As DNA, the CDR3 is TGTGCCAGCAGCCCCGTGACAGGTTATTCCTACGAGCAGTACTTC.

The V and J genes are TRBV11-2 and TRBJ2-1, with a weak D call TRBD1 (6 bases). The germline V gene encodes CDR1 SGHAT and CDR2 FQNNGV. V was cut by 1 base and J by 4 bases, with 8 bases left in between. The CDR3 runs to 14 residues. CDR3 nucleotides: TGTGCCAGCAGCTTAGGTGGACAGTACAATGAGCAGTTCTTC. This codes for CASSLGGQYNEQFF. The variable domain in full, completed from reference TRBV11-2 and TRBJ2-1, reads EAGVAQSPRYKIIEKRQSVAFWCNPISGHATLYWYQQILGQGPKLLIQFQNNGVVDDSQLPKDRFSAERLKGVDSTLKIQPAKLEDSAVYLCASSLGGQYNEQFFGPGTRLTVL.

This clone occurred a few times. This chain uses TRBV7-9 with TRBJ1-2; 9 bases are shared with TRBD1. CDR1 is SEHNR and CDR2 is FQNEAQ in the germline V gene (reference sequence). This CDR3 contains 14 residues. The V segment lost 4 bases and the J segment 6 bases; nucleotides outside the gene matches: 6. The CDR3 bases are TGTGCCAGCAGCTCAGATTGGGACAGGGATGGCTACACCTTC. Amino acid sequence: CASSSDWDRDGYTF.

This chain uses TRBV5-5 with TRBJ1-3, with D possibly TRBD1 on 6 matching bases. The V end lost 4 bases, the J end lost 1 base, and 12 bases lay between the germline ends. This CDR3 is 15 amino acids long. Germline-derived CDR1 and CDR2 are SGHKS and YYEKEE (reference sequence). The CDR3 is CASSRGQGSGNTIYF. The DNA for the CDR3 is TGTGCCAGCAGCCGAGGTCAGGGGTCTGGAAACACCATATATTTT.

The CDR3 DNA reads as TGTGCCAGCAGCTTCCCAGGGGACACTGAAGCTTTCTTT. Protein sequence: CASSFPGDTEAFF. This chain connects TRBV11-3 to TRBJ1-1, with D tentatively TRBD1 (6 bases). There are 13 residues in the CDR3. V was pared by 3 bases and J by 3 bases, with 8 bases between. Per germline, CDR1 SGHNT and CDR2 YENEEA. The full variable domain, with the rest looked up from reference TRBV11-3 and TRBJ1-1, is EAGVVQSPRYKIIEKKQPVAFWCNPISGHNTLYWYLQNLGQGPELLIRYENEEAVDDSQLPKDRFSAERLKGVDSTLKIQPAELGDSAVYLCASSFPGDTEAFFGQGTRLTVV.

J is TRBJ2-7 and V is TRBV23-1, with D perhaps matching TRBD2 (5 bases). TRBV23-1 is designated an ORF whose function remains uncertain. Trimming removed 0 bases at V and 7 bases at J, with 19 bases between. This CDR3 comprises 16 residues. CDR3 amino acids: CASSQSKEDSPGEQYF. In DNA, the CDR3 is TGCGCCAGCAGTCAATCGAAAGAAGACTCGCCGGGGGAGCAGTACTTC.

V is TRBV9 and J is TRBJ2-7; weak D call: TRBD2 (6 bases). Looked up from germline, CDR1 is SGDLS and CDR2 is YYNGEE. CDR3 length: 13 amino acids. Deletions cut 0 bases from V and 6 bases from J, with 10 bases between. CDR3: CASSVGGAGEQYF. CDR3 nucleotide sequence: TGTGCCAGCAGCGTAGGGGGAGCGGGCGAGCAGTACTTC.

V gene TRBV9 combines with J gene TRBJ2-7, with 7 bases lining up with TRBD1. This CDR3 has 15 amino acids. Germline lookup yields CDR1 SGDLS and CDR2 YYNGEE. J lost 0 bases, V lost 6 bases, and 9 bases had no gene match. The CDR3 sequence: CASTPGGRNSYEQYF. CDR3 sequence (DNA): TGTGCCAGCACTCCAGGGGGACGGAACTCCTACGAGCAGTACTTC.

This clone showed up just once. The rearrangement uses TRBV5-1 and TRBJ2-7, with 8 bases aligning to TRBD2. The V segment lost 0 bases and the J segment 2 bases; nucleotides outside the gene matches: 1. The CDR3 extends over 14 amino acids. Germline lookup yields CDR1 SGHRS and CDR2 YFSETQ. CDR3 protein: CASSLAAGAYEQYF. The CDR3 coding sequence is TGCGCCAGCAGCTTGGCAGCGGGGGCCTACGAGCAGTACTTC.

This chain joins TRBV9 and TRBJ1-2; 8 nucleotides line up with TRBD1. V shed 0 bases, J shed 4 bases, and the junction held 14 bases outside the gene matches. The CDR3 is 18 amino acids. CDR1 is SGDLS, CDR2 YYNGEE, per germline. The CDR3 loop is CASSVGTGWLSSIYGYTF. As DNA, the CDR3 is TGTGCCAGCAGCGTAGGGACAGGGTGGCTTTCCTCTATCTATGGCTACACCTTC.

This rearrangement joins TRBV5-6 to TRBJ1-2; the D gene is possibly TRBD1 (6 bases). Trimming stripped 2 bases from V and 6 bases from J, with 14 bases between. The CDR3 has 14 amino acids. CDR1 is SGHDT and CDR2 is YYEEEE in the germline V gene. The DNA of the CDR3 is TGTGCCAGCAGCTTCGGGGGGCTGAGTAATGGCTACACCTTC. This sequence encodes CASSFGGLSNGYTF.

V is TRBV19 and J is TRBJ1-1; unclear D gene. The CDR3 sequence is 11 residues long. V was cut by 7 bases and J by 5 bases, with 8 bases left in between. Germline assignment: CDR1 LNHDA and CDR2 SQIVND (reference sequence). The CDR3 DNA follows: TGTGCCAGTATACTAGCGACTGAAGCTTTCTTT. As protein: CASILATEAFF. The complete variable domain, with remaining parts taken from reference TRBV19 and TRBJ1-1, reads DGGITQSPKYLFRKEGQNVTLSCEQNLNHDAMYWYRQDPGQGLRLIYYSQIVNDFQKGDIAEGYSVSREKKESFPLTVTSAQKNPTAFYLCASILATEAFFGQGTRLTVV.

This clone is medium-sized in the sample. The CDR3 here is CASSTSDEGVSEAFF. Here the CDR3 DNA reads TGTGCCAGTAGTACCTCAGACGAAGGGGTTTCTGAAGCTTTCTTT. The rearrangement joins TRBV19 to TRBJ1-1, with TRBD1 as a possible D gene (5 bases). Germline loops: CDR1 LNHDA, CDR2 SQIVND (reference sequence). V was trimmed by 4 bases and J by 6 bases, leaving 18 bases between them. CDR3 length: 15 amino acids.

The chain is built from TRBV11-2 and TRBJ1-5; maybe TRBD1 (5 bases). Germline V lookup: CDR1 SGHAT, CDR2 FQNNGV. The CDR3 loop spans 13 amino acids. V shed 5 bases and J shed 7 bases, with 12 bases lying between them. CDR3 coding DNA: TGTGCCAGCAGCCAGGGTGTTTCCCAGCCCCAGCATTTT. It translates to CASSQGVSQPQHF.